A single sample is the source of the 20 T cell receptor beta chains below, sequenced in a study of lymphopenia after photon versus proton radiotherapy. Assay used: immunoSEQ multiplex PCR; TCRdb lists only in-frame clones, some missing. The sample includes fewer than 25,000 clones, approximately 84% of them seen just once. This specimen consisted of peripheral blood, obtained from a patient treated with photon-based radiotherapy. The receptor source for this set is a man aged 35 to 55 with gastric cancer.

As DNA, the CDR3 is TGTGCCAGCAGTCCCGCCCTTGGAAAACAGGGGCTGGGGGAGACCCAGTACTTC. Its translation is CASSPALGKQGLGETQYF. This chain joins TRBV27 and TRBJ2-5; TRBD1 aligns across 7 bases. This CDR3 contains 18 residues. Germline V gene sequence: CDR1 MNHEY, CDR2 SMNVEV (reference sequence). J gave up 5 bases and V 5 bases, and 20 bases lay outside the gene matches.

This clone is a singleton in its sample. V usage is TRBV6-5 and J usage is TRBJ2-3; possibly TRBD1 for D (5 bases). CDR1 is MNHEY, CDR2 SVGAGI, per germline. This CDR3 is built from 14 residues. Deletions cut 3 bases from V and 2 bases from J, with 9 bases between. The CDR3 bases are TGTGCCAGCAGTTATTTAGGGGACACAGATACGCAGTATTTT. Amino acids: CASSYLGDTDTQYF.

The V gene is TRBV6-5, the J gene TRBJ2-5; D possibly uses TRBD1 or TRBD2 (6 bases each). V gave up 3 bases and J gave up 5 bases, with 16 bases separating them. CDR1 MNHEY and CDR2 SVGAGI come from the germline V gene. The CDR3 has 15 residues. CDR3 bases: TGTGCCAGCAGTTATTCCGTGGTGGGGGGCGAGACCCAGTACTTC. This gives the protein CASSYSVVGGETQYF.

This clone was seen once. The CDR3 sequence is CASSQDYSYNEQFF. The DNA of the CDR3 is TGCGCCAGCAGCCAAGATTACAGTTACAATGAGCAGTTCTTC. The chain uses TRBV4-3 and TRBJ2-1, with D unresolved. The CDR3 is 14 residues long. Germline-derived CDR1 and CDR2 are LGHNA and YSLEER. Trimming removed 0 bases at V and 4 bases at J, with 7 bases between.

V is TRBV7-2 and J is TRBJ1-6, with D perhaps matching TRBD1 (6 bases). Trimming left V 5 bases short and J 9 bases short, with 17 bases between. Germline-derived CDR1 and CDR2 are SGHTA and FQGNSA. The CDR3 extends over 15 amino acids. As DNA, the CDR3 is TGTGCCAGCAGCGTCCGACAGGCCGAGGGTTCACCCCTCCACTTT. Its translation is CASSVRQAEGSPLHF. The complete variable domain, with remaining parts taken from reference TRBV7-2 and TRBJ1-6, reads GAGVSQSPSNKVTEKGKDVELRCDPISGHTALYWYRQSLGQGLEFLIYFQGNSAPDKSGLPSDRFSAERTGGSVSTLTIQRTQQEDSAVYLCASSVRQAEGSPLHFGNGTRLTVT.

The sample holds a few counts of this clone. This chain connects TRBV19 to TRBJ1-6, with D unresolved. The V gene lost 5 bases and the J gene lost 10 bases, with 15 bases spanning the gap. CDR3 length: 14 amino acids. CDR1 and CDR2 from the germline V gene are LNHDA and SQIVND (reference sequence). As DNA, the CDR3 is TGTGCCAGTAGTCCCGACAATCGTGGGTCACCCCTCCACTTT. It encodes CASSPDNRGSPLHF. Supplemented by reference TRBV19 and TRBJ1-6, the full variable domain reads DGGITQSPKYLFRKEGQNVTLSCEQNLNHDAMYWYRQDPGQGLRLIYYSQIVNDFQKGDIAEGYSVSREKKESFPLTVTSAQKNPTAFYLCASSPDNRGSPLHFGNGTRLTVT.

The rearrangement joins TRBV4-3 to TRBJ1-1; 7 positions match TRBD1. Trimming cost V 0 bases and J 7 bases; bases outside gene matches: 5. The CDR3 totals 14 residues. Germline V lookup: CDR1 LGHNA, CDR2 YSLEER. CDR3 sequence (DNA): TGCGCCAGCAGCCAAGATTCAGGGGGGGTTGAAGCTTTCTTT. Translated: CASSQDSGGVEAFF.

CDR3 protein: CAWTVSLNTEAFF. Here the CDR3 DNA reads TGTGCCTGGACAGTTTCTTTGAACACTGAAGCTTTCTTT. The rearrangement uses TRBV30 and TRBJ1-1; D unresolved. The CDR3 sequence is 13 residues long. In germline, CDR1 is GTSNPN, CDR2 SVGIG (reference sequence). Trimming pared 4 bases from V and 0 bases from J, leaving 9 bases between.

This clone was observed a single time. CDR3 region: CASSGWQGAGDYGYTF. The CDR3 DNA is TGTGCCAGCAGTGGTTGGCAGGGGGCAGGTGACTATGGCTACACCTTC. V and J are TRBV6-1 and TRBJ1-2, with 8 bases lining up with TRBD1. Germline V gene lookup returns CDR1 MNHNS and CDR2 SASEGT. The trim removed 4 bases at V and 3 bases at J, leaving 10 bases unmatched. The CDR3 runs to 16 residues.

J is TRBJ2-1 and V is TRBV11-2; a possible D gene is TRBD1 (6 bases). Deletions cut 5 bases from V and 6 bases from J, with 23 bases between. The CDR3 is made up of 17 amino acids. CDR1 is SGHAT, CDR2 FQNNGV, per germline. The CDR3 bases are TGTGCCAGCAGCCCGACCTTGGGGGCCGGGTTCGGCAATGAGCAGTTCTTC. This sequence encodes CASSPTLGAGFGNEQFF.

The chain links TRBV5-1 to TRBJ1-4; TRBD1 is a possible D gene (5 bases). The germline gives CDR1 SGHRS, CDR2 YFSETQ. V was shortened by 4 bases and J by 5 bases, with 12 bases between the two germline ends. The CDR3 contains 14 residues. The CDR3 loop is CASSDRGINEKLFF. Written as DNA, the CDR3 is TGCGCCAGCAGCGACCGGGGCATAAATGAAAAACTGTTTTTT.

The CDR3 reads CASSEPGLAGFLFF. The CDR3 DNA sequence: TGTGCCAGCAGTGAGCCGGGACTAGCGGGGTTCTTGTTCTTC. The chain combines TRBV6-1 with TRBJ2-1; 13 bases align to TRBD2. The CDR3 runs 14 residues. The V segment lost 3 bases and the J segment 15 bases; nucleotides outside the gene matches: 8. Germline-derived CDR1 and CDR2 are MNHNS and SASEGT.

CDR3 in DNA: TGTGCCAGCAGTTCGACAGGGAACTATGGCTACACCTTC. Translating it yields CASSSTGNYGYTF. The V and J genes are TRBV28 and TRBJ1-2; 7 bases are a match to TRBD1. The germline CDR1 and CDR2 sequences are MDHEN and SYDVKM. The CDR3 extends over 13 amino acids. Trimming cost V 4 bases and J 2 bases; bases outside gene matches: 1.

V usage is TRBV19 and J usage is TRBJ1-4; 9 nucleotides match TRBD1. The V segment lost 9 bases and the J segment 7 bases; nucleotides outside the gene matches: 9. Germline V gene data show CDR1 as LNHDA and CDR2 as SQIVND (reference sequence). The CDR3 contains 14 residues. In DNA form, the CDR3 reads TGTGCCAGCCACCGGACAGGGGAGGTTGAAAAACTGTTTTTT. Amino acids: CASHRTGEVEKLFF. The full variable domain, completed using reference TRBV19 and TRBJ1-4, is DGGITQSPKYLFRKEGQNVTLSCEQNLNHDAMYWYRQDPGQGLRLIYYSQIVNDFQKGDIAEGYSVSREKKESFPLTVTSAQKNPTAFYLCASHRTGEVEKLFFGSGTQLSVL.

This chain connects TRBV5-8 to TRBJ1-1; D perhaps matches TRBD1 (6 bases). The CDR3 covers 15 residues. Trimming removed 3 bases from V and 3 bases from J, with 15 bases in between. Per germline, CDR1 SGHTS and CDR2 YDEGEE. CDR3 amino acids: CASSSGYTGYTEAFF. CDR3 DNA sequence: TGTGCCAGCAGCTCCGGGTATACAGGGTACACTGAAGCTTTCTTT.

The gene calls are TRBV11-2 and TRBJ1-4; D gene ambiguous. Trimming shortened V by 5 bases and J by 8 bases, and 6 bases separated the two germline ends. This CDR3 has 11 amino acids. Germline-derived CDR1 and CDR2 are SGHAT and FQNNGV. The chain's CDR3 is CASSRGEKLFF. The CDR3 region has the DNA TGTGCCAGCAGCCGCGGGGAAAAACTGTTTTTT.

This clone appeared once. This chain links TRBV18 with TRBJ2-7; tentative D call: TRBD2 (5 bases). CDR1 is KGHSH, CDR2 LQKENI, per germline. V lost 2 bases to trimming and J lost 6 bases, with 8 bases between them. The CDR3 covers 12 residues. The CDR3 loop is CASSPGGSEQYF. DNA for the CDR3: TGTGCCAGCTCACCAGGAGGTTCCGAGCAGTACTTC.

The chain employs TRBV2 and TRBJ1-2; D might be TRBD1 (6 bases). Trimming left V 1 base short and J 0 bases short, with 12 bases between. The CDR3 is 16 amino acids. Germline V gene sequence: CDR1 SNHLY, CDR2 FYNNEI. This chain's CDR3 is CASSEDWGLANYGYTF. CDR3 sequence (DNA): TGTGCCAGCAGTGAAGATTGGGGGCTAGCTAACTATGGCTACACCTTC.

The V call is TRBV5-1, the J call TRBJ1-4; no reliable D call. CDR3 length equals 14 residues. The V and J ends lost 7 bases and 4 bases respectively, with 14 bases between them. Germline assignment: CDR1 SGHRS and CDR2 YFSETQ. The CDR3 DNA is TGCGCCAGCCGCGAGTCGGGTCGTAATGAAAAACTGTTTTTT. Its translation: CASRESGRNEKLFF.

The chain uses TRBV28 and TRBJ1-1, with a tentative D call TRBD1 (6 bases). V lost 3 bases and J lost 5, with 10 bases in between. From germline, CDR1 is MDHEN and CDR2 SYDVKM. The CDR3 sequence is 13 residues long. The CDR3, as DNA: TGTGCCAGCAGTTTGGGTAGGGGGACTGAAGCTTTCTTT. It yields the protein CASSLGRGTEAFF.